This T cell receptor beta chain was retrieved from a study of CD8 T cells in Susac syndrome. Study-level findings and limits: Only a relatively small number of individuals were included in the TCR sequencing and HLA analysis.

An amount of RNA that ranged from roughly 0.45 to 1 ug was reverse transcribed with random hexamers. Amplification of TCR beta CDR3 spanned 54 Vbeta and 13 Jbeta via immunoSEQ multiplex PCR. From the immunoSEQ multiplex PCR reads, TCRdb called clonotypes with MiXCR, one entry per CDR3 protein. The data contain roughly 200,000 distinct CDR3 sequences, roughly 95% of them singletons. This clonotype was seen only once. Its matching antigen is unknown. Germline V CDR1 and CDR2: SGHTA, FQGNSA. The CDR3 totals 14 residues. V was cut by 5 bases and J by 1 base, with 11 bases left in between. CD8+ and CD4+ T cells from blood underwent TCR beta sequencing. TEMRA cells were enriched by FACS, and CD4+ and CD8+ T cells were negatively isolated.

J is TRBJ1-1 and V is TRBV7-2; D unclear. The sequenced sample was CD4+ T cells from PBMCs. This sequence was found in a human donor in good health. The CDR3 DNA is TGTGCCAGCAGCCCGGGATTCGCGAACACTGAAGCTTTCTTT. Translation: CASSPGFANTEAFF.